This TCR beta chain was sequenced during a study of blood T cell repertoires in COVID-19 (dated by TCRdb to the early 2020s). For the wider study: For ImmuneRACE Cohort 3, a participant was defined as recovered based on two consecutive negative NP/OP PCR tests, clearance by a healthcare professional, or resolution of symptoms. Samples covering the acute and convalescent phases of COVID-19 were provided by collaborators in the United States, Italy and Spain. The prospective study material was composed of cDNA or gDNA derived from T cells, B-cell-depleted T cells, or PBMCs. The dataset comprised deeply sampled blood TCRbeta repertoires from subjects exposed to, actively infected with, or recovered from COVID-19. A freely available public database, intended as a resource for researchers studying the immune response to SARS-CoV-2, is where the repertoires were released. The samples were drawn from the first 160 participants of the ongoing ImmuneRACE study and from 950 to 1,500 subjects provided by 6 global collaborators. Sample metadata almost always included a de-identified subject ID, COVID-19 status, age in years and sex. Where available, HLA class I and class II types were taken from metadata supplied by the sample provider and were not determined by assay-based typing.

The immunoSEQ Assay, a bias-controlled multiplex PCR, was used to amplify TCRbeta CDR3 regions from genomic DNA. In the authors' own workflow: Within the assay, amplification of reference gene primers was used to estimate how many nucleated cells each sample contained. To quantify the absolute abundance of each unique TCRbeta CDR3 rearrangement, sequence reads were collapsed and filtered. For each sample, productive Simpson clonality was calculated as the square root of Simpson's diversity index across productive rearrangements. Sourced from immuneACCESS, this table was stored by TCRdb with only in-frame sequences that have V and J called. A share of the clones is absent; for the studies checked, an unresolved V gene accounts for under half, and the remainder has no known explanation. V, J and clone size derive from that table, while D and trimming were established from the DNA sequence. For this sample the table gives roughly 210,000 clones, of which around 87% were detected only once. Around 7% of the sample belongs to the ten largest clones.

Trimmed from V: 4 bases; trimmed from J: 5 bases; junction bases lacking a gene match: 12. CDR3 length: 17 amino acids, cysteine to phenylalanine. Of the read, only the CDR3 DNA is kept; its 51 bases are in frame from base 1. CDR1 and CDR2, looked up from the germline V gene (reference sequence), are MNHEY and SMNVEV. Participants in the prospective study were enrolled through a virtual design, were aged 18 to 89 years, and lived in roughly 26 United States geographic areas. In the prospective study, participants were assigned to cohorts based on the clinical history participants reported in a screening survey and a study questionnaire. In the prospective study, whole blood, serum and a nasopharyngeal or oropharyngeal swab were collected from each participant by mobile phlebotomists. Prospective study participants could optionally give additional blood draws and questionnaires over an approximately 2-month period. Blood samples from the prospective study were shipped frozen or at room temperature prior to DNA extraction.

The full study reports these points: Clinical and demographic metadata were provided uncurated, with the amount varying by source and participant.

Of note for this clone: Its antigen is currently not known. Base quality data are lacking; no much larger clone is found one base away.

This sequence was found in a man between 25 and 39 years old in a cohort exposed to, infected with or recovered from COVID-19 (not recorded which). The chain was built from TRBV27 and TRBJ2-3, and 10 bases in between align with TRBD2. Sequencing was performed on PBMCs or T cells enriched from blood (not recorded which). The DNA is as follows: TGTGCCAGCAGTTCCCTATCAACTAGCGGGATGGGAGATACGCAGTATTTT. This gives the protein CASSSLSTSGMGDTQYF.